This note documents a single TCR beta chain sequence. This record belongs to a study of shared clonotypes between healthy human individuals. Assay: immunoSEQ multiplex PCR; the TCRdb copy retains only in-frame clones and omits some. The sample records 950,000 to 1,200,000 clones, approximately 77% being singletons. The germline V gene encodes CDR1 SGHTA and CDR2 FQGNSA. The CDR3 spans 13 residues. V lost 6 bases and J 3 bases, leaving 9 bases between the germline ends. The rearrangement uses TRBV7-2 and TRBJ1-5; D is uncertain. Sequencing was done on a sample of memory CD4+ T cells from PBMCs. The subset: CD45RA-negative fraction. The origin of this receptor is a man younger than 30 in good health. Some clones in this sample may be carry-over from other donors' samples. The CDR3 bases are TGTGCCAGCAGATCAACGGCCAATCAGCCCCAGCATTTT. Protein product: CASRSTANQPQHF.